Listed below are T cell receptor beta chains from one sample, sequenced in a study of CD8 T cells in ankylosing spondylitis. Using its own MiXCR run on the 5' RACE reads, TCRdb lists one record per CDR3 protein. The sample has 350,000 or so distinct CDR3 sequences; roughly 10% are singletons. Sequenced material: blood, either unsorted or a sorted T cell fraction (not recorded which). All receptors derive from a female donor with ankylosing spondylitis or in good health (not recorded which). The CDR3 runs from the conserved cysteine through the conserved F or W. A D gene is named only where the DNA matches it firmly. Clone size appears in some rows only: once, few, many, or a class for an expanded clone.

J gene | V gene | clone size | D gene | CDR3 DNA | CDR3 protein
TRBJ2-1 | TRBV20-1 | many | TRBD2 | TGCAGTGCTAGAGGCCTAGCGGACTACTACAATGAGCAGTTCTTC | CSARGLADYYNEQFF
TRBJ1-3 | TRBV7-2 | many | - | TGTGCCAGCAGCTTAGCTCGTTTATCAGGGACTGGAAACACCATATATTTT | CASSLARLSGTGNTIYF
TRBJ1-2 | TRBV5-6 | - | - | TGTGCCAGCAGCTTGGACTTCCGGGACCGATATGGCTACACCTTC | CASSLDFRDRYGYTF
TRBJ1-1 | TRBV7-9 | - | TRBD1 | TGTGCCAGCAGCAACCGACAGGGTGGGGGCACTGAAGCTTTCTTT | CASSNRQGGGTEAFF
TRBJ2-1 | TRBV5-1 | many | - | TGCGCCAGCAGCTTGGACGGGCGCCCAGGCTCCTACAATGAGCAGTTCTTC | CASSLDGRPGSYNEQFF
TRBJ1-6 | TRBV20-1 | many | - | TGCAGTGCTAGACCGGGGAGCTCAAATTCACCCCTCCACTTT | CSARPGSSNSPLHF
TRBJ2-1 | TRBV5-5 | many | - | TGTGCCAGCAGCTTGGGGGGATTTACCTACAATGAGCAGTTCTTC | CASSLGGFTYNEQFF
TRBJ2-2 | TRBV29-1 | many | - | TGCAGCGTTAACAGGAACACCGGGGAGCTGTTTTTT | CSVNRNTGELFF
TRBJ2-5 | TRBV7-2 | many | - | TGTGCCAGCAGCTTAGGCAGCGCCAACCAAGAGACCCAGTACTTC | CASSLGSANQETQYF
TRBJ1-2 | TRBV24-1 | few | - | TGTGCCACCAGTGATTTCGGGGGCCGTGGCTACACCTTC | CATSDFGGRGYTF
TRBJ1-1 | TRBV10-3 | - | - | TGTGCCATCAGTGGGGTGACGGGCCCCCCGTGGGCTTTCTTT | CAISGVTGPPWAFF
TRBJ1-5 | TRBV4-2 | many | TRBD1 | TGTGCCAGCAGCCAAGGGGCAGGGGGCTATCAGCCCCAGCATTTT | CASSQGAGGYQPQHF
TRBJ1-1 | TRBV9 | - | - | TGTGCCAGCAGCGTACCGGCCCAGGGCACTGAAGCTTTCTTT | CASSVPAQGTEAFF
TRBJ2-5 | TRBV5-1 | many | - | TGCGCCAGCAGCCGATCCCAAGAGACCCAGTACTTC | CASSRSQETQYF
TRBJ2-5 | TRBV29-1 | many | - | TGCAGCGTTGGGGTCTTAGAGACCCAGTACTTC | CSVGVLETQYF
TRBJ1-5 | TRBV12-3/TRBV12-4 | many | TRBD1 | TGTGCCAGCAGTTGGACAGGGGGCGGCAATCAGCCCCAGCATTTT | CASSWTGGGNQPQHF
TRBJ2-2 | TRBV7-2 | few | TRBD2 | TGTGCCAGCAGCTCCACTAGCGGGAGGATGAACACCGGGGAGCTGTTTTTT | CASSSTSGRMNTGELFF
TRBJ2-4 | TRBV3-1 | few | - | TGTGCCAGCAGCCAAAAGGGGACTGCGGGGGCCAAAAACATTCAGTACTTC | CASSQKGTAGAKNIQYF
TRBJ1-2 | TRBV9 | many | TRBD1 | TGTGCCAGCAGCTCGGGACAGGTCTTGGTGTTTGGCTACACCTTC | CASSSGQVLVFGYTF
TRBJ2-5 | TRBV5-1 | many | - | TGCGCCAGCCGAGAGGCGGGGAATCCCCAAGAGACCCAGTACTTC | CASREAGNPQETQYF
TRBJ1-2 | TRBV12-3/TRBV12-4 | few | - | TGTGCCAGCAGTCCCCTAGGGGCAGCCAACTATGGCTACACCTTC | CASSPLGAANYGYTF
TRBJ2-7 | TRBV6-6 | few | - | TGTGCCAGCAGTTACGATGGATACCTCCAGTACTTC | CASSYDGYLQYF
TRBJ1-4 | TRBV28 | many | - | TGTGCCAGCAGTGCCCCCACTAGTACGGACTCGATTCGGGAAAAACTGTTTTTT | CASSAPTSTDSIREKLFF
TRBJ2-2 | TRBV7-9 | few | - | TGTGCCAGCTTAAAGACCGGGGAGCTGTTTTTT | CASLKTGELFF
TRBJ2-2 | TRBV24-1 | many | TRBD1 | TGTGCCACCAGTGAACCCGGGACAGGGAGGGCCGGGGAGCTGTTTTTT | CATSEPGTGRAGELFF
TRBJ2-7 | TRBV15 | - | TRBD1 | TGTGCCACCAGCAGAGAAGTTTTTGGACAGGGAGGAGACGAGCAGTACTTC | CATSREVFGQGGDEQYF
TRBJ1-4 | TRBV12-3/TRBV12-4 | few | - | TGTGCCAGCAGTTTAAATAGCCTCCCGGTCGAACTGTTTTTT | CASSLNSLPVELFF
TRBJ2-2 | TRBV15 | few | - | TGTGCCACCAGCAGAGATAAAGGGCCGTCCGGGGAGCTGTTTTTT | CATSRDKGPSGELFF
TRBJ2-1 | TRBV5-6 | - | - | TGTGCCAGCAGCTTGAACACATTGGGCGGGGCATTTAATGAGCAGTTCTTC | CASSLNTLGGAFNEQFF
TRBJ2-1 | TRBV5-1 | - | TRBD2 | TGCGCCAGCAGCTCCCCGGGGAGGGCCCCCAATGAGCAGTTCTTC | CASSSPGRAPNEQFF
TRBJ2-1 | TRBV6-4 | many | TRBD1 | TGTGCCAGCAGGGAGGGACAGGGTTCCTACAATGAGCAGTTCTTC | CASREGQGSYNEQFF
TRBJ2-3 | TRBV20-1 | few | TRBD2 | TGCAGTGCTAGAGACATCTTAGCGGGATACACAGATACGCAGTATTTT | CSARDILAGYTDTQYF
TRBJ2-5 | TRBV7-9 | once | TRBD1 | TGTGCCAGCAGCACCTTGGACAGGGCCGGGGAGACCCAGTACTTC | CASSTLDRAGETQYF
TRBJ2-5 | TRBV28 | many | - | TGTGCCAGCAGTTTTTATCTAGGACAACAAGAGACCCAGTACTTC | CASSFYLGQQETQYF
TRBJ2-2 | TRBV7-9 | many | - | TGTGCCAGCAGCTTAGACACCTTCCTCACCGGGGAGCTGTTTTTT | CASSLDTFLTGELFF
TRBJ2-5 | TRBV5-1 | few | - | TGCGCCAGCAGCTTGGGGGGCGAGCCTGGCCAAGAGACCCAGTACTTC | CASSLGGEPGQETQYF